A selection of T cell receptor beta chains follows, all from one sample in a study of blood T cell repertoires in COVID-19. Clones were sequenced by immunoSEQ multiplex PCR, and TCRdb holds only the in-frame ones, with some missing. Of 400,000 to 550,000 clones detected, approximately 90% appear once; the ten largest clones hold roughly 4%. The sequenced sample consisted of peripheral blood. All receptors derive from a woman aged 30 to 39 with acute or convalescent COVID-19. CDR3s include the opening cysteine and the closing phenylalanine or tryptophan. The order of the fields is V gene, D gene, J gene, clone size, CDR3 DNA, CDR3 protein. A D gene is named only where the DNA matches it firmly. A row's size may be missing; if present it is once, few, many or a size class.

>TRBV7-9|TRBD1|TRBJ2-5|NA
TGTGCCAGCAGCGACAGGGCGCCTAGCCGCCAAGAGACCCAGTACTTC
CASSDRAPSRQETQYF
>TRBV11-2|NA|TRBJ2-7|NA
TGTGCCAGCAGCCCCGACCTGACAGAGTCGTACTTC
CASSPDLTESYF
>TRBV10-3|TRBD1|TRBJ2-5|NA
TGTGCCATCAGAACGACAGGGGTGGAGACCCAGTACTTC
CAIRTTGVETQYF
>TRBV5-4|TRBD1|TRBJ1-1|NA
TGTGCCAGCAGCTTCAACGAGACAGGGTTTGTCACTGAAGCTTTCTTT
CASSFNETGFVTEAFF
>TRBV10-2|NA|TRBJ1-1|NA
TGCGCCAGCAGTGACTACCGTGAAGCTTTCTTT
CASSDYREAFF
>TRBV27|TRBD1|TRBJ2-1|NA
TGTGCCAGCAGTTTAAGTGACAGGGTAATTAATGAGCAGTTCTTC
CASSLSDRVINEQFF
>TRBV29-1|NA|TRBJ2-3|NA
TGCAGCGTTAAGCGGGCTATGACAGATACGCAGTATTTT
CSVKRAMTDTQYF
>TRBV4-1|TRBD2|TRBJ2-1|NA
TGCGCCAGCAGCCAAATGGCTAGCGGGGCGGGGGTGGATGAGCAGTTCTTC
CASSQMASGAGVDEQFF
>TRBV7-6|NA|TRBJ2-1|NA
TGTGCCAGCAGCTTGGCAGCGCCTAGCGTCTCGAAAGACAAGTTCTTC
CASSLAAPSVSKDKFF
>TRBV5-1|TRBD1|TRBJ2-3|NA
TGCGCCAGCAGCAGGGGGCGGGGCACAGATACGCAGTATTTT
CASSRGRGTDTQYF
>TRBV7-5|NA|TRBJ1-1|NA
TGTGCCAGAAGCAATCCCTCAACCGGGACAGGGGCAGGGGGGTGCACTGAAGCTTTCTTT
CARSNPSTGTGAGGCTEAFF
>TRBV27|TRBD2|TRBJ2-1|NA
TGTGCCAGCAGTACTTCTAGCGGGGGGGTATACAATGAGCAGTTCTTC
CASSTSSGGVYNEQFF
>TRBV14|TRBD1|TRBJ2-2|NA
TGTGCCAGCAGCCAACCCCACAAAGATCCGGGACAGGGGGAGTTCTGGAGCTACACCGGGGAGCTGTTTTTT
CASSQPHKDPGQGEFWSYTGELFF
>TRBV12-3/TRBV12-4|NA|TRBJ1-1|few
TGTGCCAGCACCCGGGGGGCTTCTGAAGCTTTCTTT
CASTRGASEAFF
>TRBV15|TRBD2|TRBJ2-3|NA
TGTGCCACCGGCGGGGGGATAACAGATACGCAGTATTTT
CATGGGITDTQYF
>TRBV7-9|TRBD1|TRBJ1-4|once
TGTGCCAGCAGCGCCCAACAGGGGTCTAATGAAAAACTGTTTTTT
CASSAQQGSNEKLFF
>TRBV24-1|TRBD2|TRBJ2-1|NA
TGTGCCACCGAGACTAGCGGAGGTTACAATGAGCAGTTCTTC
CATETSGGYNEQFF
>TRBV7-3|NA|TRBJ2-5|NA
TGTGCCAGCAGCAACGGGGTCCAAGAGACCCAGTACTTC
CASSNGVQETQYF
>TRBV6-5|NA|TRBJ1-5|NA
TGTGCCAGCTCCCAGGGTCGAAGCAATCAGCCCCAGCATTTT
CASSQGRSNQPQHF
>TRBV5-6|NA|TRBJ1-5|NA
TGTGCCAGCAGCGCCCTTAGACAGCGCCAGCCCCAGCATTTT
CASSALRQRQPQHF
>TRBV14|NA|TRBJ2-3|NA
TGTGCCAGCAGCCAAATGGCTTTGCACGGCACAGATACGCAGTATTTT
CASSQMALHGTDTQYF
>TRBV2|TRBD1|TRBJ2-7|NA
TGTGCCAGCAGCCCGAGGACAGGGTTGAGCTCCTACGAGCAGTACTTC
CASSPRTGLSSYEQYF
>TRBV30|NA|TRBJ2-3|NA
TGTGCCTGGTTTAACACAGATACGCAGTATTTT
CAWFNTDTQYF
>TRBV3-1/TRBV3-2|NA|TRBJ2-5|NA
TGTGCCAGCAGCCAAGGGGGTCTAGGGGCGAAAGAGACCCAGTACTTC
CASSQGGLGAKETQYF
>TRBV27|NA|TRBJ2-1|NA
TGTGCCAGCATCCAGGGGGGAGTCGGCTCCTACAATGAGCAGTTCTTC
CASIQGGVGSYNEQFF
>TRBV5-6|NA|TRBJ2-7|NA
TGTGCCAGCATCCCCAGGGACAAGCAGTACTTC
CASIPRDKQYF
>TRBV6-5|TRBD1|TRBJ2-2|NA
TGTGCCAGCAGGGGACAGGGGGCTGTAGGGGAGCTGTTTTTT
CASRGQGAVGELFF
>TRBV11-1|TRBD2|TRBJ2-5|NA
TGTGCCAGCACTGGACTAGCGGTTCAAGAGACCCAGTACTTC
CASTGLAVQETQYF
>TRBV3-1/TRBV3-2|NA|TRBJ2-7|NA
TGTGCCAGCAGCCAAGATAGGCAGGGCTCCTACGAGCAGTACTTC
CASSQDRQGSYEQYF
>TRBV24-1|NA|TRBJ2-3|NA
TGTGCCACCAGTGATGAGGCAGATACGCAGTATTTT
CATSDEADTQYF
>TRBV9|TRBD1|TRBJ2-2|NA
TGTGCCAGCAGCGTAGCGGACAGGGTCCAGACCGGGGAGCTGTTTTTT
CASSVADRVQTGELFF
>TRBV19|NA|TRBJ1-4|NA
TGTGCCAGTAGTAGTCCAGAGGCAACTAATGAAAAACTGTTTTTT
CASSSPEATNEKLFF
>TRBV5-1|TRBD1|TRBJ1-3|NA
TGCGCCACCGGGACAGGGACCGGAAACACCATATATTTT
CATGTGTGNTIYF
>TRBV6-1|TRBD2|TRBJ2-3|few
TGTGCCAGCAGTGACGTTGGACTAGCGGGGACAGATACGCAGTATTTT
CASSDVGLAGTDTQYF
>TRBV19|NA|TRBJ2-7|NA
TGTGCCAGTAGTATTAATGGGGCGACCTACGAGCAGTACTTC
CASSINGATYEQYF
>TRBV6-5|NA|TRBJ1-1|NA
TGTGCCACCGAGCAGGGCACTGAAGCTTTCTTT
CATEQGTEAFF
>TRBV7-3|NA|TRBJ1-1|NA
TGTGCCAGCAGCTCAGGCGGGGGCGCGAGGACTGAAGCTTTCTTT
CASSSGGGARTEAFF
>TRBV7-3|NA|TRBJ2-1|NA
TGTGCCAGCAGCTTAGCGCTACCGTCGGAGCAGTTCTTC
CASSLALPSEQFF
>TRBV4-1|TRBD1|TRBJ2-7|NA
TGCGCCAGCTCCCTACAGACAGGGGTATCCTACGAGCAGTACTTC
CASSLQTGVSYEQYF
>TRBV10-1|TRBD1|TRBJ1-5|NA
TGCGCCACCCAGGGACAGCTTAGCAATCAGCCCCAGCATTTT
CATQGQLSNQPQHF
>TRBV6-5|TRBD1|TRBJ2-7|NA
TGTGCCAGCAGTCGACAGGGTCTTGACACCTACGAGCAGTACTTC
CASSRQGLDTYEQYF
>TRBV5-1|NA|TRBJ1-1|NA
TGCGCCAGCAGCTTGGGGGGTGGAGGGGACGGCACTGAAGCTTTCTTT
CASSLGGGGDGTEAFF
>TRBV5-1|TRBD1|TRBJ2-4|NA
TGCGCCAGCAGCTCGGGACAGGGGGCTTACATTCAGTACTTC
CASSSGQGAYIQYF
>TRBV6-1|TRBD1|TRBJ1-5|NA
TGTGCCAGCAGTGCGGTCACAGGGGACCCCAATCAGCCCCAGCATTTT
CASSAVTGDPNQPQHF
>TRBV5-5|TRBD1|TRBJ1-2|NA
TGTGCCAGCAGCTTTATAGGGGGCGATGGCTACACCTTC
CASSFIGGDGYTF
>TRBV2|TRBD2|TRBJ2-7|NA
TGTGCCAGCAGTGATTTGCGGGGGGGCCCTAAAGAGCAGTACTTC
CASSDLRGGPKEQYF
>TRBV6-5|NA|TRBJ1-5|NA
TGTGCCAGCATAGTGGCGAGGAGCAATCAGCCCCAGCATTTT
CASIVARSNQPQHF
>TRBV5-1|NA|TRBJ1-5|NA
TGCGCCAGCAGCTTGGGGCAGGATCAGCCCCAGCATTTT
CASSLGQDQPQHF
>TRBV7-9|TRBD1|TRBJ2-7|NA
TGTGCCAGCAGCCGCCCGGGACAGGGTTCCTACGAGCAGTACTTC
CASSRPGQGSYEQYF
>TRBV18|TRBD1|TRBJ2-3|NA
TGTGCCAGCTCACCCAACAGGGGGCAGACAGATACGCAGTATTTT
CASSPNRGQTDTQYF
>TRBV9|TRBD1|TRBJ1-4|NA
TGTGCCAGCAGCGTAGGGGGGACAGGGGATAATGAAAAACTGTTTTTT
CASSVGGTGDNEKLFF
>TRBV5-1|NA|TRBJ1-1|NA
TGCGCCAGCAGCCCGCTCCAGGGAAACCTGGAAGCTTTCTTT
CASSPLQGNLEAFF
>TRBV15|NA|TRBJ1-3|NA
TGTGCCACCAGCAGAGATGGAGGGGCCGGAAACACCATATATTTT
CATSRDGGAGNTIYF
>TRBV3-1/TRBV3-2|NA|TRBJ1-5|NA
TGTGCCAGCAGCCAAGACATCAATCAGCCCCAGCATTTT
CASSQDINQPQHF
>TRBV5-6|NA|TRBJ2-7|NA
TGTGCCAGCAGCCGGACTCTTGCCTACGAGCAGTACTTC
CASSRTLAYEQYF
>TRBV11-1|NA|TRBJ2-5|once
TGTGCCAGCAGCTTAGTCGGGTTTTTCAAGGAGACCCAGTACTTC
CASSLVGFFKETQYF
>TRBV9|TRBD2|TRBJ2-3|NA
TGTGCCAGCAGCTTTTCGACTAGCGGGGTAGCAGATACGCAGTATTTT
CASSFSTSGVADTQYF
>TRBV6-1|NA|TRBJ2-7|NA
TGTGCCAGCAGCTTGACAAGAGCCTACGAGCAGTACTTC
CASSLTRAYEQYF